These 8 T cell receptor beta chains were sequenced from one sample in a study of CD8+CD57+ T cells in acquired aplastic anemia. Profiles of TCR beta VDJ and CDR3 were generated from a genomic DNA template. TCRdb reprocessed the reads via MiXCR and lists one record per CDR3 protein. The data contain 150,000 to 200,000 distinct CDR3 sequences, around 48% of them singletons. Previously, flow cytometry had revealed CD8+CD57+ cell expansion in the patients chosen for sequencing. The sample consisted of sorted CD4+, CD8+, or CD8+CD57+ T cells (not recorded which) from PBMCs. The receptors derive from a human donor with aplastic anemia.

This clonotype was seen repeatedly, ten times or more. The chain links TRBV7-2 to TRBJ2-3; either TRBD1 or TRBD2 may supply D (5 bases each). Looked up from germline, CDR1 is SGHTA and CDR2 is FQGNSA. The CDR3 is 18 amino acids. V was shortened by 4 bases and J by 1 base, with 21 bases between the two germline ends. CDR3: CASSSLPGPLLRTDTQYF. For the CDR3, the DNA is TGTGCCAGCAGCTCTCTACCGGGACCCCTACTTCGCACAGATACGCAGTATTTT.

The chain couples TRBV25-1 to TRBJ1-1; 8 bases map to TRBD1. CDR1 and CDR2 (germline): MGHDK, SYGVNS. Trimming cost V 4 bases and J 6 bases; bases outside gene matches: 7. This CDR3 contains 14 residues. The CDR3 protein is CASSVAGGWAEAFF. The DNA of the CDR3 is TGTGCCAGCAGTGTGGCAGGGGGCTGGGCTGAAGCTTTCTTT.

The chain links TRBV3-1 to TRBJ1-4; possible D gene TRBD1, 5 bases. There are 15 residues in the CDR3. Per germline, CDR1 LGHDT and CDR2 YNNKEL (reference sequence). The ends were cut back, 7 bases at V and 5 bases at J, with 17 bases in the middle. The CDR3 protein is CASNLECDRNEKLFF. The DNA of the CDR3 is TGTGCCAGCAACCTTGAGTGCGACAGAAATGAAAAACTGTTTTTT.

CDR3 nucleotide sequence: TGTGCCTGGAGTACTAGCGGAACCTACGAGCAGTACTTC. Its translation: CAWSTSGTYEQYF. The chain recombines TRBV10-3 with TRBJ2-7, with 8 bases identical to TRBD2. Germline assignment: CDR1 ENHRY and CDR2 SYGVKD. This CDR3 spans 13 amino acids. After removal of 11 bases from V and 2 bases from J, the junction contained 8 bases not matched to a gene.

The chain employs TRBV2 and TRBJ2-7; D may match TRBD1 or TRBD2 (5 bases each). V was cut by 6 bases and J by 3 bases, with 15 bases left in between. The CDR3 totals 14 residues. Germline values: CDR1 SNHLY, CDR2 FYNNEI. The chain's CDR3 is CASSPRGRGYEQYF. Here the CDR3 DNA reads TGTGCCAGCAGCCCTCGGGGTAGGGGCTACGAGCAGTACTTC.

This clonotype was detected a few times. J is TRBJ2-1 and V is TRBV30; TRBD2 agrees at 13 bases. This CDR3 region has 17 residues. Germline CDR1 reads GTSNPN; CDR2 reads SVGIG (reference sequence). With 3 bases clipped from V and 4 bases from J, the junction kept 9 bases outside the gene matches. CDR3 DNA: TGTGCCTGGAGCGGACTAGCGGGAGTAGGGCCTTACAATGAGCAGTTCTTC. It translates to CAWSGLAGVGPYNEQFF.

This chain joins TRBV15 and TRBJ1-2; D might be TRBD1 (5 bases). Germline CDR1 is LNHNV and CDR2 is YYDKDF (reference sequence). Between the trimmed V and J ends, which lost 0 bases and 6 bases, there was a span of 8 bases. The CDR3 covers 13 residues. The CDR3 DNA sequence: TGTGCCACCAGCAGAGAGGAAGGGGATGGCTACACCTTC. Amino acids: CATSREEGDGYTF.

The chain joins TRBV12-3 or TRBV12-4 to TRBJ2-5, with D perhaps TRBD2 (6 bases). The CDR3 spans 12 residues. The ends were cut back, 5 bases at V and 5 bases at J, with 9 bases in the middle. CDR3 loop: CASSAGWETQYF. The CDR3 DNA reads TGTGCCAGCAGTGCGGGGTGGGAGACCCAGTACTTC.